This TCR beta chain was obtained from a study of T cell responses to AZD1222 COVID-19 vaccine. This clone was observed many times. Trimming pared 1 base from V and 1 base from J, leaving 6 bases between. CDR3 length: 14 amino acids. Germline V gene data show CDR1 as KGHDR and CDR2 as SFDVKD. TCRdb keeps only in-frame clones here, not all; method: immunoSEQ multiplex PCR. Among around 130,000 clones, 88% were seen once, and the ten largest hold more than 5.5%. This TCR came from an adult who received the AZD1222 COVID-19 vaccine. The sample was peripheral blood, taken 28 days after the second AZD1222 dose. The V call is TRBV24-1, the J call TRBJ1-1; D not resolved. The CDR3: CATSDFKGNTEAFF. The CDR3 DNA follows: TGTGCCACCAGTGATTTTAAGGGGAACACTGAAGCTTTCTTT.